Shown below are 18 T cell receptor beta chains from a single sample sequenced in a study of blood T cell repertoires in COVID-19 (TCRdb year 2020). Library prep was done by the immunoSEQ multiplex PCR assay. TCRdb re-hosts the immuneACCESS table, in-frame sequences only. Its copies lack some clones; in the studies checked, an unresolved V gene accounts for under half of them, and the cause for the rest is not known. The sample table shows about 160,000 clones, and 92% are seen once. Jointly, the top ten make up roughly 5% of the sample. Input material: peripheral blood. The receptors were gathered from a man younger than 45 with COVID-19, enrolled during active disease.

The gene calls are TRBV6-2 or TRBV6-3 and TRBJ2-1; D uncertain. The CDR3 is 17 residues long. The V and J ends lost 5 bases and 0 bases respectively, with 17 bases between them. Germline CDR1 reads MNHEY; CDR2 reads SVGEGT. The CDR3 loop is CASSLRGLSPSYNEQFF. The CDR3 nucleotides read TGTGCCAGCAGTCTCCGAGGCCTATCCCCCTCCTACAATGAGCAGTTCTTC.

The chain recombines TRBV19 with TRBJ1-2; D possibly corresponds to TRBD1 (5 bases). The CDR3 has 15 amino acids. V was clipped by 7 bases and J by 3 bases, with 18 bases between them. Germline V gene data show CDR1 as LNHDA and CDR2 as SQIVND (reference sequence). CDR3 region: CASTYAWRGDYGYTF. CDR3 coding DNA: TGTGCCAGTACCTATGCTTGGAGGGGCGACTATGGCTACACCTTC.

In DNA form, the CDR3 reads TGTGCCAGCTCACCCCTTCCTAGTGATCAGCCCCAGCATTTT. Amino acids: CASSPLPSDQPQHF. This chain uses TRBV18 with TRBJ1-5, with D hard to call. There are 14 residues in the CDR3. Germline assignment: CDR1 KGHSH and CDR2 LQKENI. V was cut by 3 bases and J by 5 bases, with 11 bases left in between.

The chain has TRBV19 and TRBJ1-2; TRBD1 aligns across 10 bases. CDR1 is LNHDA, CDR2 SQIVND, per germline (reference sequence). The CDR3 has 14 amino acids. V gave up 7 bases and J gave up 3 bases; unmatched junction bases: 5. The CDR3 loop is CASKGQGHHYGYTF. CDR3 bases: TGTGCCAGTAAGGGACAGGGGCACCACTATGGCTACACCTTC.

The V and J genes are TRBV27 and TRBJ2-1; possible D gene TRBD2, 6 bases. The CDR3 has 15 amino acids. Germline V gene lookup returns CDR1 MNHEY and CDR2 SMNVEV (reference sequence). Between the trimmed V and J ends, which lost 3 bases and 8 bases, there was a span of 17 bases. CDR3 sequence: CASSLGTSWGDEQFF. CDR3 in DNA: TGTGCCAGCAGTTTGGGAACTTCGTGGGGGGATGAGCAGTTCTTC.

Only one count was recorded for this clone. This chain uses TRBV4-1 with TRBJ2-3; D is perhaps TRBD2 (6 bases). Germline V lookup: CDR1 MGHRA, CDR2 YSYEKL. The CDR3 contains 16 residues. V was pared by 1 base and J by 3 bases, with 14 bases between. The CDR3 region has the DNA TGCGCCAGCAGCCAAGTCGAGGCGGGGATAACAGATACGCAGTATTTT. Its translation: CASSQVEAGITDTQYF.

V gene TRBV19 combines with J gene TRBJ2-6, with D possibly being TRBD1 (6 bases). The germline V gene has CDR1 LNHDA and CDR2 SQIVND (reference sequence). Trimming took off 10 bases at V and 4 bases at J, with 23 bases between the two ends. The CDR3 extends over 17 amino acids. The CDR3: CATQGTPRTGGANVLTF. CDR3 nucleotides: TGTGCCACTCAAGGGACACCCCGTACGGGAGGGGCCAACGTCCTGACTTTC.

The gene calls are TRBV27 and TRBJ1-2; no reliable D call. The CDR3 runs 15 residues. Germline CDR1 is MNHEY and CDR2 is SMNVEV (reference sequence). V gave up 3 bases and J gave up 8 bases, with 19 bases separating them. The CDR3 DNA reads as TGTGCCAGCAGTTTTTCCTCCTACAGAGCTATGGGCTACACCTTC. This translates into CASSFSSYRAMGYTF.

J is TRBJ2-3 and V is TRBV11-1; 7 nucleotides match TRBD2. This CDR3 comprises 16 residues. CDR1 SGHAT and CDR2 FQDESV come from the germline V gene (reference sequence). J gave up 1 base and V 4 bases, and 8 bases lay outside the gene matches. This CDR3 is CASSSRGGVGTDTQYF. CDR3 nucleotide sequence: TGTGCCAGCAGCTCCCGGGGAGGGGTAGGCACAGATACGCAGTATTTT. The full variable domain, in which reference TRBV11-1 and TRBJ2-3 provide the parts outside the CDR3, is EAEVAQSPRYKITEKSQAVAFWCDPISGHATLYWYRQILGQGPELLVQFQDESVVDDSQLPKDRFSAERLKGVDSTLKIQPAELGDSAMYLCASSSRGGVGTDTQYFGPGTRLTVL.

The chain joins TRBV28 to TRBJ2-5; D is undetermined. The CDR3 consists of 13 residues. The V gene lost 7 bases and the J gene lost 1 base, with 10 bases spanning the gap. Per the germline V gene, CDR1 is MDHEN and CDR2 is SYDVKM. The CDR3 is CASNHSIQETQYF. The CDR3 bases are TGTGCCAGCAATCACAGTATCCAAGAGACCCAGTACTTC.

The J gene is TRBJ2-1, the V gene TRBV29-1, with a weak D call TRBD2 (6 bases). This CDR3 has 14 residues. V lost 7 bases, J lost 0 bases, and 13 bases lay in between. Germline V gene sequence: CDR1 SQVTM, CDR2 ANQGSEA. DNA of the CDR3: TGCAGCGCCTCTAGCGCTTTCTCCTACAATGAGCAGTTCTTC. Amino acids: CSASSAFSYNEQFF.

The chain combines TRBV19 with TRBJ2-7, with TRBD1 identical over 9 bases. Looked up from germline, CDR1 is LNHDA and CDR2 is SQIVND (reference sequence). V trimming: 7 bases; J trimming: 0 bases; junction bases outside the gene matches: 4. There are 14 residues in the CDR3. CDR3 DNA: TGTGCCAGTACGGGGACAGGGAGCTCCTACGAGCAGTACTTC. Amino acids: CASTGTGSSYEQYF.

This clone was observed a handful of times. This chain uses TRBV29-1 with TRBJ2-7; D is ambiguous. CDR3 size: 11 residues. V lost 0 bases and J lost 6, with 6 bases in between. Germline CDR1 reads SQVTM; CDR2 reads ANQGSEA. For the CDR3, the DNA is TGCAGCGTTGAAGATAGTAGCGAGCAGTACTTC. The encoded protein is CSVEDSSEQYF.

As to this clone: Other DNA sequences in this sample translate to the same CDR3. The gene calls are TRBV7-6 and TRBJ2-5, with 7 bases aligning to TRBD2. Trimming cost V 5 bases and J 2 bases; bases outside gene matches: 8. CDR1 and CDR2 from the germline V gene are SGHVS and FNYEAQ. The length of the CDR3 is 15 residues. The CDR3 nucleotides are TGTGCCAGCAGCGGGCGTGCGGGGGATCAAGAGACCCAGTACTTC. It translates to CASSGRAGDQETQYF.

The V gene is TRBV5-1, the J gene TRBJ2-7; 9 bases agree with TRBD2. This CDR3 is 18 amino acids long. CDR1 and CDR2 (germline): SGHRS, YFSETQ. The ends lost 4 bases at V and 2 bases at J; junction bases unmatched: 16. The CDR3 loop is CASSPGTSPRSSTYEQYF. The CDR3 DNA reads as TGCGCCAGCAGCCCGGGGACTAGCCCGAGATCAAGCACCTACGAGCAGTACTTC.

This CDR3 reads CSVAGTYEQYF. The CDR3 coding sequence is TGCAGCGTTGCAGGGACCTACGAGCAGTACTTC. This rearrangement joins TRBV29-1 to TRBJ2-7; possibly TRBD1 for D (5 bases). Germline CDR1 reads SQVTM; CDR2 reads ANQGSEA. This CDR3 has 11 residues. V gave up 4 bases and J gave up 2 bases, with 6 bases separating them.

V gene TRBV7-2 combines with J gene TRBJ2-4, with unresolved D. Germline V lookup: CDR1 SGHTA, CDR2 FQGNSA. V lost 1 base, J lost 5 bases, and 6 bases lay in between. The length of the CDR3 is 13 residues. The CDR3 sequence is CASSLDQENIQYF. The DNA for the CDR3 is TGTGCCAGCAGCTTAGATCAGGAAAACATTCAGTACTTC.

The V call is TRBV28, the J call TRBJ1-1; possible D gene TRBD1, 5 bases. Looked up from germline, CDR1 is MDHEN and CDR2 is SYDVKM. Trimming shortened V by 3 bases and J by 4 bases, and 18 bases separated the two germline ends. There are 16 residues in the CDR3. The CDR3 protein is CASSLGLGREGTEAFF. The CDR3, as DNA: TGTGCCAGCAGTTTGGGGTTGGGCAGGGAGGGCACTGAAGCTTTCTTT.